These 19 T cell receptor beta chains share one sample of origin, sequenced in a study of cytomegalovirus exposure and HLA in healthy donors (dated by TCRdb to the late 2010s). Libraries came from the immunoSEQ multiplex PCR assay. For the multiplex PCR, a mixture combining 60 forward primers for TCR Vbeta segments and 13 reverse primers for TCR Jbeta segments was used. Here the immuneACCESS table is served through TCRdb, limited to in-frame sequences with V and J called. Missing clones are a known gap in these copies; in checked studies unresolved V genes cover under half, and the rest lacks a known reason. In this sample the table shows 150,000 to 200,000 clones, 80% of which occur a single time. The leading ten clones occupy approximately 14% of the sample. Sequencing was carried out using PBMCs. The receptors shown here come from a woman in her thirties or forties in good health and CMV-seronegative.

The chain uses TRBV18 and TRBJ2-1; no clear D. Between the trimmed V and J ends, which lost 3 bases and 8 bases, there was a span of 8 bases. The CDR3 runs 12 residues. Germline lookup yields CDR1 KGHSH and CDR2 LQKENI. The CDR3 here is CASSPAGHEQFF. The CDR3 DNA reads as TGTGCCAGCTCACCTGCCGGTCATGAGCAGTTCTTC.

A remark on this clone: A junction end diverges from the germline sequence, so it may reflect a read error. The chain couples TRBV7-9 to TRBJ1-1, with a tentative D call TRBD1 (5 bases). Germline values: CDR1 SEHNR, CDR2 FQNEAQ (reference sequence). The CDR3 runs to 15 residues. The CDR3 spells CSSSPRGFMNTEAFF. The CDR3 nucleotides read TGTTCCAGCAGCCCCCGGGGGTTCATGAACACTGAAGCTTTCTTT. Variable domain in full (rest from reference TRBV7-9 and TRBJ1-1): DTGVSQNPRHKITKRGQNVTFRCDPISEHNRLYWYRQTLGQGPEFLTYFQNEAQLEKSRLLSDRFSAERPKGSFSTLEIQRTEQGDSAMYLCSSSPRGFMNTEAFFGQGTRLTVV.

This clone was counted a single time. This chain's CDR3 is CASSFGILSTYEQYF. The DNA for the CDR3 is TGTGCCAGCAGCTTCGGGATACTAAGCACCTACGAGCAGTACTTC. V usage is TRBV5-4 and J usage is TRBJ2-7, with TRBD2 as a possible D gene (5 bases). V lost 2 bases to trimming and J lost 2 bases, with 14 bases between them. Germline V lookup: CDR1 SGHNT, CDR2 YYREEE (reference sequence). This CDR3 spans 15 amino acids.

The J gene is TRBJ1-1, the V gene TRBV7-2; no firm D call. This CDR3 region has 14 residues. V was clipped by 4 bases and J by 1 base, with 10 bases between them. Germline V gene lookup returns CDR1 SGHTA and CDR2 FQGNSA. CDR3 nucleotides: TGTGCCAGCAGCTCGGTGGCAGGGAACACTGAAGCTTTCTTT. It is translated as CASSSVAGNTEAFF.

V and J are TRBV10-3 and TRBJ2-1; D remains unclear. The germline V gene encodes CDR1 ENHRY and CDR2 SYGVKD. This CDR3 comprises 18 residues. V lost 0 bases, J lost 1 base, and 16 bases lay in between. CDR3 bases: TGTGCCATCAGTGAGTCTGATTGGAGAGACCGGTCCTACAATGAGCAGTTCTTC. Translation gives CAISESDWRDRSYNEQFF.

The rearrangement links TRBV28 to TRBJ2-7, with 11 positions matching TRBD2. Trimming cost V 5 bases and J 4 bases; bases outside gene matches: 4. Germline CDR1 MDHEN, CDR2 SYDVKM. This CDR3 contains 14 residues. The CDR3 nucleotides read TGTGCCAGCAGTGTGGGACTAGCGGTTTACGAGCAGTACTTC. Its translation: CASSVGLAVYEQYF.

This clone was counted a few times. The rearrangement links TRBV6-1 to TRBJ1-2; 11 bases are a match to TRBD1. The CDR3 extends over 17 amino acids. Germline loops: CDR1 MNHNS, CDR2 SASEGT. The junction had 10 bases not matched to a gene; V was cut back by 3 bases and J by 4 bases. CDR3 residues: CASSEPGRGTGGYGYTF. The CDR3 DNA reads TGTGCCAGCAGTGAGCCGGGAAGGGGGACAGGGGGCTATGGCTACACCTTC.

This sequence joins TRBV19 and TRBJ2-1, with a possible D match to TRBD2 (7 bases). Germline CDR1 reads LNHDA; CDR2 reads SQIVND (reference sequence). CDR3 size: 13 residues. Deletions cut 4 bases from V and 9 bases from J, with 13 bases between. For the CDR3, the DNA is TGTGCCAGTAGTAGTCGGGGAGGGGGTGAGCAGTTCTTC. Amino acid sequence: CASSSRGGGEQFF.

The rearrangement links TRBV19 to TRBJ2-1; 10 nucleotides agree with TRBD2. The CDR3 extends over 15 amino acids. J gave up 6 bases and V 7 bases, and 9 bases lay outside the gene matches. Germline V gene lookup returns CDR1 LNHDA and CDR2 SQIVND (reference sequence). The CDR3: CASTPSGRAGNEQFF. The CDR3 DNA sequence: TGTGCCAGTACTCCAAGCGGGAGGGCGGGCAATGAGCAGTTCTTC.

CDR3 sequence: CASSLSGRGPEPQHF. The CDR3 DNA reads as TGCGCCAGCAGCTTGTCGGGCAGGGGGCCCGAGCCCCAGCATTTT. The V and J genes are TRBV5-1 and TRBJ1-5; 8 positions match TRBD1. The CDR3 sequence is 15 residues long. In germline, CDR1 is SGHRS, CDR2 YFSETQ. V was clipped by 1 base and J by 8 bases; unmatched bases: 8.

This clone occurred a few times. The rearrangement uses TRBV9 and TRBJ2-7; D remains unclear. CDR3 length: 15 residues. V was cut by 4 bases and J by 1 base, with 15 bases left in between. Germline-derived CDR1 and CDR2 are SGDLS and YYNGEE. The CDR3 DNA is TGTGCCAGCAGCCAAAACCCACTACCTTCCTACGAGCAGTACTTC. It translates to CASSQNPLPSYEQYF.

The CDR3 is CASSVLLAGGGEQFF. The CDR3 region has the DNA TGTGCCAGCAGCGTATTACTAGCGGGGGGTGGTGAGCAGTTCTTC. The chain couples TRBV9 to TRBJ2-1; 12 bases agree with TRBD2. The CDR3 contains 15 residues. The V gene's germline CDR1 is SGDLS and CDR2 YYNGEE. Germline trimming cut 1 base from V and 9 bases from J; bases unmatched to any gene: 5.

In its sample, this clone was seen a few times. The chain employs TRBV2 and TRBJ1-5; 10 nucleotides match TRBD1. J lost 5 bases, V lost 7 bases, and 2 bases had no gene match. The CDR3 has 13 residues. Germline V gene data show CDR1 as SNHLY and CDR2 as FYNNEI. The CDR3 coding sequence is TGTGCCAGCAATGGACAGGGGGATCAGCCCCAGCATTTT. This translates into CASNGQGDQPQHF.

The chain combines TRBV5-4 with TRBJ2-3; D call uncertain. CDR1 and CDR2 from the germline V gene are SGHNT and YYREEE (reference sequence). Trimming shortened V by 1 base and J by 4 bases, and 4 bases separated the two germline ends. CDR3 size: 12 residues. CDR3 nucleotides: TGTGCCAGCAGCTTGTTCGCAGATACGCAGTATTTT. It yields the protein CASSLFADTQYF.

This chain joins TRBV28 and TRBJ1-6; a weak D match, TRBD1 (5 bases). This CDR3 spans 18 amino acids. V was trimmed by 2 bases and J by 2 bases, leaving 16 bases between them. CDR1 MDHEN and CDR2 SYDVKM come from the germline V gene. The CDR3 spells CASSLDSPRGTYNSPLHF. As DNA, the CDR3 is TGTGCCAGCAGTTTAGATAGCCCACGGGGGACCTATAATTCACCCCTCCACTTT.

This clone turned up a few times. The rearrangement uses TRBV5-1 and TRBJ2-3; TRBD2 matches at 8 bases. The CDR3 length is 16 residues. CDR1 and CDR2 from the germline V gene are SGHRS and YFSETQ. Trimming removed 1 base from V and 6 bases from J; junction bases left unmatched: 10. The CDR3 DNA sequence: TGCGCCAGCAGCTTGAGAATTAGCGGGGTGGCGGATACGCAGTATTTT. Encoded protein: CASSLRISGVADTQYF.

The CDR3 nucleotides are TGTGCCAGCAGCCAGGAGGGGGGGCACACCTACGAGCAGTACTTC. It translates to CASSQEGGHTYEQYF. J is TRBJ2-7 and V is TRBV7-2; D might be TRBD2 (7 bases). Germline values: CDR1 SGHTA, CDR2 FQGNSA. The V end was cut by 5 bases, the J end by 2 bases, with 16 bases between. The CDR3 totals 15 residues.

This clone is a singleton in its sample. The J gene is TRBJ2-1, the V gene TRBV18; D is undetermined. Germline CDR1 KGHSH, CDR2 LQKENI. The V gene lost 3 bases and the J gene lost 6 bases, with 12 bases spanning the gap. The CDR3 totals 14 residues. CDR3 sequence: CASSPSQNSNEQFF. CDR3 nucleotides: TGTGCCAGCTCACCCTCTCAAAATAGCAATGAGCAGTTCTTC.

This rearrangement joins TRBV5-1 to TRBJ2-7; TRBD2 aligns across 10 bases. From germline, CDR1 is SGHRS and CDR2 YFSETQ. Trimming cost V 3 bases and J 3 bases; bases outside gene matches: 15. This CDR3 has 18 residues. In DNA, the CDR3 is TGCGCCAGCAGCTGGGGGAGCCCTAGCGGGAGTTCTGACTACGAGCAGTACTTC. Amino acid sequence: CASSWGSPSGSSDYEQYF. The complete variable domain, with remaining parts taken from reference TRBV5-1 and TRBJ2-7, reads KAGVTQTPRYLIKTRGQQVTLSCSPISGHRSVSWYQQTPGQGLQFLFEYFSETQRNKGNFPGRFSGRQFSNSRSEMNVSTLELGDSALYLCASSWGSPSGSSDYEQYFGPGTRLTVT.